The entry below describes one TCR beta chain. This sample stems from a study of blood T cell repertoires in COVID-19. Study in general: From T cells, B-cell-depleted T cells, or PBMCs came the material, which was cDNA or gDNA.

CDR1 is SGHTA and CDR2 is FQGNSA in the germline V gene. The germline V and J ends were trimmed by 5 bases and 3 bases, with 14 bases remaining between them. This CDR3 spans 16 amino acids. The repertoire was sequenced with immunoSEQ multiplex PCR; TCRdb's copy has only in-frame clones and lacks some. The data show about 230,000 clones, 80% to 90% seen once. This chain joins TRBV7-2 and TRBJ2-6, with D possibly matching TRBD2 (6 bases). Sample: peripheral blood. This sequence was found in an elderly woman with active or convalescent COVID-19. This CDR3 is CASSARDFLGANVLTF. The CDR3 nucleotides read TGTGCCAGCAGCGCTAGGGACTTCCTTGGGGCCAACGTCCTGACTTTC.